The 4 T cell receptor beta chains below were found in one sample sequenced in a study of blood T cell repertoires in COVID-19. Using immunoSEQ multiplex PCR, the repertoire was profiled, and TCRdb retains in-frame clones only, with some absent. The top ten clones hold about 9.4% of a sample with about 370,000 clones, 87% of them seen once. Material for sequencing was peripheral blood. The receptor set was obtained from a woman in her twenties or thirties with COVID-19, enrolled during active disease.

This clone was observed a handful of times. The J gene is TRBJ1-5, the V gene TRBV6-6; 7 bases fit TRBD1. With 4 bases clipped from V and 6 bases from J, the junction kept 6 bases outside the gene matches. The germline V gene has CDR1 MNHNY and CDR2 SVGAGI (reference sequence). The CDR3 runs 14 residues. This CDR3 reads CASSLATGFQPQHF. In nucleotides, the CDR3 is TGTGCCAGCAGTTTAGCGACAGGGTTTCAGCCCCAGCATTTT.

The J gene is TRBJ2-6, the V gene TRBV7-9, with D hard to call. The V end lost 1 base, the J end lost 0 bases, and 10 bases lay between the germline ends. Looked up from germline, CDR1 is SEHNR and CDR2 is FQNEAQ (reference sequence). This CDR3 comprises 17 residues. The DNA of the CDR3 is TGTGCCAGCAGCTTAGGGTGGGCCCTCTCTGGGGCCAACGTCCTGACTTTC. Protein sequence: CASSLGWALSGANVLTF.

The chain combines TRBV12-2 with TRBJ2-6; the D segment call TRBD1 is taken from the table without a DNA check. TRBV12-2 is designated a pseudogene. There are 21 residues in the CDR3. In nucleotides, the CDR3 is TGTGCAAGTCGCTTAAGGGTCCCCCCGGGACAGGAAGACTCTGGGGCCAACGTCCTGACTTTC. Its translation: CASRLRVPPGQEDSGANVLTF.

As concerns this clone: The same CDR3 is also encoded by other DNA sequences in this sample. The chain joins TRBV5-1 to TRBJ2-5; TRBD2 aligns across 11 bases. The V gene's germline CDR1 is SGHRS and CDR2 YFSETQ. J gave up 1 base and V 2 bases, and 1 base lay outside the gene matches. This CDR3 is built from 15 residues. This CDR3 is CASSFGTSGQETQYF. The CDR3 DNA sequence: TGCGCCAGCAGCTTCGGGACTAGCGGCCAAGAGACCCAGTACTTC.